These T cell receptor beta chains were read from a single sample in a study of cytomegalovirus exposure and HLA in healthy donors. Produced via immunoSEQ multiplex PCR; TCRdb's table is partial and in-frame only. The repertoire consists of roughly 330,000 clones, with 87% occurring once and the leading ten covering roughly 1.2%. Sequencing used PBMCs. Receptor source: a woman in her twenties or thirties in good health and CMV-seropositive. Each CDR3 is given with its conserved first and last residue. D genes are given only for firm matches. A row's size may be missing; if present it is once, few, many or a size class.

clone_size	d_call	v_call	j_call	cdr3_nt	cdr3_aa
-	TRBD1	TRBV13	TRBJ1-2	TGTGCCAGCATAAACAGGGGCGGGTATGGCTACACCTTC	CASINRGGYGYTF
once	-	TRBV30	TRBJ1-1	TGTGCCTGGAGTGTACTCCCTAACACTGAAGCTTTCTTT	CAWSVLPNTEAFF
-	-	TRBV5-1	TRBJ1-2	TGCGCCAGCAGCTTGGTACAGGGCTCCTATGGCTACACCTTC	CASSLVQGSYGYTF
-	-	TRBV6-1	TRBJ1-1	TGTGCCAGCAGTGAACTGGTTGTAAGTGCTTTCTTT	CASSELVVSAFF
-	TRBD1	TRBV27	TRBJ2-1	TGTGCCAGCAGTTTACCACCACTAGGGGGCTTAGGGAATGAGCAGTTCTTC	CASSLPPLGGLGNEQFF
-	-	TRBV27	TRBJ2-3	TGTGCCAGCAATCAGCACAGATTCACAGATACGCAGTATTTT	CASNQHRFTDTQYF
-	-	TRBV18	TRBJ1-5	TGTGCCAGCTCACCTCATCAGCCCCAGCATTTT	CASSPHQPQHF
-	TRBD1	TRBV5-1	TRBJ1-2	TGCGCCTCCAACCCGGGACAGTCCTATGGCTACACCTTC	CASNPGQSYGYTF
-	TRBD1	TRBV6-1	TRBJ2-7	TGTGCCAGCAGTGGAACGGGACAGGGGGCTTACGAGCAGTACTTC	CASSGTGQGAYEQYF
-	TRBD2	TRBV9	TRBJ2-3	TGTGCCAGCAGCGTAGAAGGCGGGAGTCGCACAGATACGCAGTATTTT	CASSVEGGSRTDTQYF
-	TRBD2	TRBV9	TRBJ2-7	TGTGCCAGCAGCGTAGAGAGCGGGAGCTCCTACGAGCAGTACTTC	CASSVESGSSYEQYF
-	-	TRBV5-1	TRBJ2-1	TGCGCCAGCAGCGTAGTATCCAATGAGCAGTTCTTC	CASSVVSNEQFF
once	-	TRBV4-1	TRBJ2-7	TGCGCCAGCAGCCAAGAGGCGGGTGTCCTAGGTAGCCACGAGCAGTACTTC	CASSQEAGVLGSHEQYF
few	-	TRBV27	TRBJ2-1	TGTGCCAGCAGTTTAGCTCCAAGTCGCTCCTACAATGAGCAGTTCTTC	CASSLAPSRSYNEQFF
-	-	TRBV7-2	TRBJ1-5	TGTGCCAGCAGCCCTATGGCAGGGGGCAATCAGCCCCAGCATTTT	CASSPMAGGNQPQHF